Shown below are 22 T cell receptor beta chains from a single sample sequenced in a study of radiation and T cells in renal cell carcinoma. Treatment meaning: 15 Gy SBRT to primary tumor, nephrectomy 4 weeks later. Data came from immunoSEQ multiplex PCR; TCRdb stores just in-frame clones and leaves some out. The sample shows about 16,000 clones, around 50% of them seen only once. The sample was tumor tissue, taken from a patient whose treatment included radiotherapy and nephrectomy. All receptors derive from a woman aged 55-69 years with renal cell carcinoma.

The chain is built from TRBV30 and TRBJ1-2; tentatively, D is TRBD1 (5 bases). The germline V gene has CDR1 GTSNPN and CDR2 SVGIG (reference sequence). V was cut by 5 bases and J by 1 base, with 5 bases left in between. The CDR3 contains 11 residues. The CDR3 DNA follows: TGTGCCTGGGGGGGTAACTATGGCTACACCTTC. Its translation: CAWGGNYGYTF.

In nucleotides, the CDR3 is TGTGCCATCTTAACCAGTGGCGGATCTCACAATGAGCAGTTCTTC. Translated: CAILTSGGSHNEQFF. This chain connects TRBV10-3 to TRBJ2-1; D call uncertain. The germline V gene encodes CDR1 ENHRY and CDR2 SYGVKD. The CDR3 runs 15 residues. V lost 8 bases to trimming and J lost 5 bases, with 19 bases between them.

This clone appeared a few times. This sequence joins TRBV27 and TRBJ2-7; D may correspond to TRBD1 or TRBD2 (6 bases each). The CDR3 length is 13 residues. Per germline, CDR1 MNHEY and CDR2 SMNVEV (reference sequence). CDR3 residues: CVVVGGGPYEQYF. The CDR3 DNA follows: TGTGTCGTGGTCGGAGGGGGACCCTACGAGCAGTACTTC.

The chain joins TRBV6-1 to TRBJ2-7; 9 bases agree with TRBD1. V shed 5 bases, J shed 2 bases, and the junction held 7 bases outside the gene matches. The germline V gene encodes CDR1 MNHNS and CDR2 SASEGT. The CDR3 is 15 residues long. The CDR3: CASSSRTGETYEQYF. CDR3 coding DNA: TGTGCCAGCAGTAGTAGGACAGGGGAGACCTACGAGCAGTACTTC.

The chain carries TRBV9 and TRBJ1-6; no definite D call. Trimming took off 0 bases at V and 11 bases at J, with 9 bases between the two ends. The CDR3 is 13 residues long. Looked up from germline, CDR1 is SGDLS and CDR2 is YYNGEE. The CDR3 nucleotides are TGTGCCAGCAGCGTAGGAGGGATAGCACCCCTCCACTTT. The encoded protein is CASSVGGIAPLHF.

This clone was observed many times. The chain couples TRBV5-1 to TRBJ2-7, with a tentative D call TRBD1 (7 bases). Germline V gene sequence: CDR1 SGHRS, CDR2 YFSETQ. The CDR3 loop spans 15 amino acids. Trimming took off 0 bases at V and 3 bases at J, with 13 bases between the two ends. The DNA of the CDR3 is TGCGCCAGCAGCTTGGAGGCGGGACAGTACTACGAGCAGTACTTC. Translating it yields CASSLEAGQYYEQYF. Based on the CDR3 plus reference TRBV5-1 and TRBJ2-7, the full variable domain is KAGVTQTPRYLIKTRGQQVTLSCSPISGHRSVSWYQQTPGQGLQFLFEYFSETQRNKGNFPGRFSGRQFSNSRSEMNVSTLELGDSALYLCASSLEAGQYYEQYFGPGTRLTVT.

The chain has TRBV19 and TRBJ2-7, with 9 bases identical to TRBD2. CDR3 size: 15 residues. Germline CDR1 reads LNHDA; CDR2 reads SQIVND (reference sequence). V trimming: 3 bases; J trimming: 5 bases; junction bases outside the gene matches: 8. CDR3 nucleotide sequence: TGTGCCAGTAGTATGGACCGGACTAGCGTGAACGAGCAGTACTTC. Translating it yields CASSMDRTSVNEQYF.

The chain uses TRBV18 and TRBJ1-6; no clear D. This CDR3 is built from 14 residues. Trimming stripped 8 bases from V and 8 bases from J, with 16 bases between. Germline-derived CDR1 and CDR2 are KGHSH and LQKENI. The CDR3 is CASTSAWSDSPLHF. The DNA for the CDR3 is TGTGCCAGCACTTCCGCCTGGAGCGATTCACCCCTCCACTTT.

This rearrangement joins TRBV5-4 to TRBJ1-6; 8 bases line up with TRBD1. Germline CDR1 and CDR2: SGHNT and YYREEE (reference sequence). Unmatched junction bases numbered 15, after V lost 4 bases and J lost 6 bases. The CDR3 loop spans 18 amino acids. CDR3 nucleotides: TGTGCCAGCAGCCAAGATCCTGATGGGACAGGATTTAATTCACCCCTCCACTTT. It translates to CASSQDPDGTGFNSPLHF.

This clone came up a few times. The V gene is TRBV7-9, the J gene TRBJ1-6, with no clear D. Germline V CDR1 and CDR2: SEHNR, FQNEAQ (reference sequence). The CDR3 has 12 amino acids. V lost 3 bases, J lost 7 bases, and 4 bases lay in between. The CDR3 reads CASSLHNSPLHF. CDR3 DNA: TGTGCCAGCAGCTTGCACAATTCACCCCTCCACTTT.

The table lists this clone with a few counts. The V call is TRBV9, the J call TRBJ2-3; a weak D match, TRBD2 (5 bases). Germline assignment: CDR1 SGDLS and CDR2 YYNGEE. V was clipped by 4 bases and J by 2 bases, with 17 bases between them. This CDR3 contains 16 residues. This CDR3 reads CASSPATSSATDTQYF. The CDR3 coding sequence is TGTGCCAGCAGCCCGGCCACTAGTTCCGCCACAGATACGCAGTATTTT.

The J gene is TRBJ2-2, the V gene TRBV2; 8 bases fit TRBD1. Looked up from germline, CDR1 is SNHLY and CDR2 is FYNNEI. This CDR3 has 14 amino acids. The CDR3 spells CAGRTGRNTGELFF. The CDR3, as DNA: TGTGCGGGAAGGACAGGGCGGAACACCGGGGAGCTGTTTTTT.

The chain employs TRBV5-4 and TRBJ2-1; no clear D gene. The CDR3 is 16 residues long. V was shortened by 4 bases and J by 3 bases, with 17 bases between the two germline ends. Looked up from germline, CDR1 is SGHNT and CDR2 is YYREEE (reference sequence). In DNA form, the CDR3 reads TGTGCCAGCAGCCAAGATGAGAGGCATGGCTACAATGAGCAGTTCTTC. It specifies CASSQDERHGYNEQFF.

This rearrangement joins TRBV7-9 to TRBJ2-7; TRBD1 might be the D (6 bases). The CDR3 is 16 amino acids. Trimming stripped 5 bases from V and 2 bases from J, with 19 bases between. The V gene's germline CDR1 is SEHNR and CDR2 FQNEAQ (reference sequence). The CDR3 DNA reads as TGTGCCAGCAGCCCTGAGGGACAATGGGGAACCTACGAGCAGTACTTC. Protein sequence: CASSPEGQWGTYEQYF.

The chain uses TRBV9 and TRBJ2-5; D not certain. Trimming removed 5 bases from V and 3 bases from J, with 8 bases in between. Germline CDR1 and CDR2: SGDLS and YYNGEE. This CDR3 has 12 amino acids. This chain's CDR3 is CASSGLEETQYF. CDR3 nucleotide sequence: TGTGCCAGCAGTGGCCTTGAAGAGACCCAGTACTTC.

The chain has TRBV5-1 and TRBJ1-1, with 7 bases aligning to TRBD1. With 4 bases clipped from V and 3 bases from J, the junction kept 9 bases outside the gene matches. In germline, CDR1 is SGHRS, CDR2 YFSETQ. The CDR3 sequence is 15 residues long. The CDR3, as DNA: TGCGCCAGCAGCAGACGGGACAGTTGGGACACTGAAGCTTTCTTT. Its protein product is CASSRRDSWDTEAFF.

This clone came up a few times. The gene calls are TRBV20-1 and TRBJ2-7; no firm D call. CDR1 and CDR2 from the germline V gene are DFQATT and SNEGSKA (reference sequence). Trimming left V 2 bases short and J 7 bases short, with 9 bases between. CDR3 size: 11 residues. The CDR3 DNA follows: TGCAGTGCTAGAACGGAATTGGAGCAGTACTTC. It codes for CSARTELEQYF.

This clone was observed a handful of times. The chain is built from TRBV14 and TRBJ2-5; D remains ambiguous. V was trimmed by 2 bases and J by 5 bases, leaving 6 bases between them. Germline CDR1 reads SGHDN; CDR2 reads FVKESK. CDR3 length: 12 amino acids. CDR3 nucleotide sequence: TGTGCCAGCAGCCAACTTAGGGAGACCCAGTACTTC. This codes for CASSQLRETQYF.

This chain uses TRBV7-3 with TRBJ1-6; D unresolved. Trimming shortened V by 6 bases and J by 4 bases, and 7 bases separated the two germline ends. The length of the CDR3 is 13 residues. CDR1 and CDR2 from the germline V gene are SGHTA and FQGTGA. The CDR3 is CASSRGYNSPLHF. The CDR3 DNA reads TGTGCCAGCAGTCGAGGGTATAATTCACCCCTCCACTTT.

About this clone itself: The same CDR3 also results from other DNA sequences found in this sample. CDR3 sequence reads: CASSYSHRGNQPQHF. CDR3 bases: TGTGCCAGCAGTTACTCCCACAGGGGAAATCAGCCCCAGCATTTT. The chain uses TRBV6-5 and TRBJ1-5, with 7 bases lining up with TRBD1. The CDR3 sequence is 15 residues long. Trimming removed 0 bases from V and 4 bases from J; junction bases left unmatched: 3. The germline V gene has CDR1 MNHEY and CDR2 SVGAGI.

J is TRBJ1-2 and V is TRBV6-6; D possibly corresponds to TRBD1 (6 bases). The CDR3 contains 14 residues. Germline loops: CDR1 MNHNY, CDR2 SVGAGI (reference sequence). V lost 4 bases, J lost 3 bases, and 12 bases lay in between. For the CDR3, the DNA is TGTGCCAGCAGTTCTATACAGGGCCACTATGGCTACACCTTC. Amino acids: CASSSIQGHYGYTF.

The V and J genes are TRBV2 and TRBJ2-5; TRBD2 aligns across 8 bases. CDR1 is SNHLY, CDR2 FYNNEI, per germline. This CDR3 has 18 amino acids. V trimming: 2 bases; J trimming: 1 base; junction bases outside the gene matches: 12. CDR3 nucleotide sequence: TGTGCCAGCAGTGAAATGGGGTTTACCGGGGGGGGCCAAGAGACCCAGTACTTC. This translates into CASSEMGFTGGGQETQYF.